Each of the 10 T cell receptor beta chains below was sequenced from the same sample in a study of regulatory T cells in long-lasting Graves disease. Through Arm-PCR of CDR3 regions and iRepertoire HTBI primers, TCR beta libraries were built. TCRdb fed the multiplex PCR reads into MiXCR, producing one record per CDR3 protein. The table has 450,000 or so distinct CDR3 sequences, about 20% seen once. This sample's time point: persistent/refractory GD, antithyroid drugs over 5 years with positive TRAb. Extracted PBMC RNA gave rise to the TCR library. Specimen: peripheral blood mononuclear cells (PBMCs), collected when the disease was refractory, from a patient treated with antithyroid drugs. The receptor set was obtained from a female donor with Graves disease.

This clonotype was seen repeatedly, ten times or more. The rearrangement joins TRBV28 to TRBJ2-7; 13 bases line up with TRBD2. With V trimmed by 6 bases and J by 0 bases, 2 bases remained unmatched. CDR1 is MDHEN and CDR2 is SYDVKM in the germline V gene. The CDR3 is made up of 15 amino acids. Here the CDR3 DNA reads TGTGCCAGCAGGACTAGCGGGAGGAGCTCCTACGAGCAGTACTTC. Protein: CASRTSGRSSYEQYF.

The chain recombines TRBV30 with TRBJ1-1, with a weak D call TRBD1 (5 bases). This CDR3 is built from 13 residues. The V gene's germline CDR1 is GTSNPN and CDR2 SVGIG (reference sequence). Trimming stripped 0 bases from V and 6 bases from J, with 11 bases between. The CDR3 nucleotides read TGTGCCTGGAGTGTTGGGACCTCCTCTGAAGCTTTCTTT. Translation: CAWSVGTSSEAFF. Together with reference TRBV30 and TRBJ1-1, the CDR3 gives the full variable domain: SQTIHQWPATLVQPVGSPLSLECTVEGTSNPNLYWYRQAAGRGLQLLFYSVGIGQISSEVPQNLSASRPQDRQFILSSKKLLLSDSGFYLCAWSVGTSSEAFFGQGTRLTVV.

This rearrangement joins TRBV28 to TRBJ2-7, with D uncertain. Trimming pared 3 bases from V and 1 base from J, leaving 10 bases between. CDR1 and CDR2 from the germline V gene are MDHEN and SYDVKM. The CDR3 spans 14 residues. In DNA, the CDR3 is TGTGCCAGCAGTTTCATGGCAGGTTCCTACGAGCAGTACTTC. It translates to CASSFMAGSYEQYF.

This clonotype was observed many times. The chain recombines TRBV28 with TRBJ1-2; D is ambiguous. The CDR3 is made up of 12 amino acids. The germline gives CDR1 MDHEN, CDR2 SYDVKM. The V and J ends lost 0 bases and 8 bases respectively, with 7 bases between them. The CDR3 DNA sequence: TGTGCCAGCAGTTTATGGCCGGGGGGCTACACCTTC. It translates to CASSLWPGGYTF.

This sequence joins TRBV7-9 and TRBJ2-3; TRBD2 agrees at 12 bases. The CDR3 totals 18 residues. The germline V gene has CDR1 SEHNR and CDR2 FQNEAQ (reference sequence). The ends lost 0 bases at V and 2 bases at J; junction bases unmatched: 6. CDR3 in amino acids: CASSLAGLAGSNTDTQYF. Here the CDR3 DNA reads TGTGCCAGCAGCTTAGCGGGACTAGCGGGTTCTAACACAGATACGCAGTATTTT.

V gene TRBV7-3 combines with J gene TRBJ2-5; 9 bases map to TRBD2. Unmatched junction bases numbered 2, after V lost 5 bases and J lost 7 bases. Germline lookup yields CDR1 SGHTA and CDR2 FQGTGA. The length of the CDR3 is 12 residues. In nucleotides, the CDR3 is TGTGCCAGCAGCCAAGCGGGGGGGACCCAGTACTTC. Its translation is CASSQAGGTQYF.

This chain uses TRBV3-1 with TRBJ1-1; D gene uncertain. The CDR3 loop spans 12 amino acids. Deletions cut 6 bases from V and 7 bases from J, with 12 bases between. The germline V gene encodes CDR1 LGHDT and CDR2 YNNKEL (reference sequence). The CDR3: CASRAAGSEAFF. The CDR3 region has the DNA TGTGCCAGCAGGGCGGCGGGGAGTGAAGCTTTCTTT.

This clonotype appeared a few times. This chain joins TRBV20-1 and TRBJ2-7; D is unclear. This CDR3 spans 14 amino acids. Trimming pared 3 bases from V and 1 base from J, leaving 13 bases between. In germline, CDR1 is DFQATT, CDR2 SNEGSKA (reference sequence). The CDR3, as DNA: TGCAGTGCTAGCATCGGTGGCAGATCCTACGAGCAGTACTTC. This codes for CSASIGGRSYEQYF.

V gene TRBV7-9 combines with J gene TRBJ1-4; D ambiguous. Trimming pared 6 bases from V and 3 bases from J, leaving 14 bases between. Germline V CDR1 and CDR2: SEHNR, FQNEAQ (reference sequence). The CDR3 contains 15 residues. The CDR3 spells CASRAGWGANEKLFF. The CDR3 bases are TGTGCCAGCAGGGCCGGCTGGGGAGCTAATGAAAAACTGTTTTTT.

V and J are TRBV7-2 and TRBJ2-1; 11 positions agree with TRBD2. Germline V CDR1 and CDR2: SGHTA, FQGNSA. J gave up 9 bases and V 5 bases, and 9 bases lay outside the gene matches. The CDR3 length is 15 residues. DNA for the CDR3: TGTGCCAGCAGCCCGATAGCGGGGGGGCCTTTTGAGCAGTTCTTC. Translating it yields CASSPIAGGPFEQFF.